The sequence of this T cell receptor beta chain was determined in a study of blood T cells in healthy people across ages. Remarks on this clonotype: The antigen is unknown. The junction and the germline gene differ at one end; a read error may be behind it.

A second PCR, run for roughly 6 to 11 cycles, used a sample-barcoded 5' primer plus a J-beta primer mix. One entry per CDR3 protein, called by TCRdb with MiXCR from the 5' RACE reads. The table has over a million distinct CDR3 sequences, around 42% seen once; the top ten hold under 8%. General study points: Both higher diversity and more naive CD4+ cells marked long-lived donors when set against aged donors.

The sequenced sample consisted of blood. The sequence derives from a woman in her late teens or twenties in good health.

CDR3 DNA: TGTGCCAGCAGCTTGGAGGCGGGAGGGCCGGGTAATGAGCGGTTCTTC. Its protein product is CASSLEAGGPGNERFF. The rearrangement links TRBV5-4 to TRBJ2-1, with 9 bases fitting TRBD2. The V gene's germline CDR1 is SGHNT and CDR2 YYREEE (reference sequence). The CDR3 has 16 amino acids. Complete variable domain (other parts from reference TRBV5-4 and TRBJ2-1): ETGVTQSPTHLIKTRGQQVTLRCSSQSGHNTVSWYQQALGQGPQFIFQYYREEENGRGNFPPRFSGLQFPNYSSELNVNALELDDSALYLCASSLEAGGPGNERFFGPGTRLTVL.